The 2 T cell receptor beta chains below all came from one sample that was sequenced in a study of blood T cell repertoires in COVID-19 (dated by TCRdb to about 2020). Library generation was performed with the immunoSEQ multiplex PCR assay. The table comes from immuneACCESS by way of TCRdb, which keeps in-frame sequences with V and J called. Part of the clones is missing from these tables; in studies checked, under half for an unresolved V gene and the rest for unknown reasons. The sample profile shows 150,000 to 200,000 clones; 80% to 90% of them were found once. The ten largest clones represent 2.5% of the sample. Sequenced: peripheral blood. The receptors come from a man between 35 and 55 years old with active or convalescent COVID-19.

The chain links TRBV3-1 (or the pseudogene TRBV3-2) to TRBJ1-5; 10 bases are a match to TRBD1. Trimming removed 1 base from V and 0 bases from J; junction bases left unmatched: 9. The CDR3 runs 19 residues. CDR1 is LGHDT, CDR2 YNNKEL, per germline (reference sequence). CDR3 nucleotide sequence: TGTGCCAGCAGCCAAGTCCCCCGGGACAGGGGTTATAGCAATCAGCCCCAGCATTTT. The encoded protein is CASSQVPRDRGYSNQPQHF.

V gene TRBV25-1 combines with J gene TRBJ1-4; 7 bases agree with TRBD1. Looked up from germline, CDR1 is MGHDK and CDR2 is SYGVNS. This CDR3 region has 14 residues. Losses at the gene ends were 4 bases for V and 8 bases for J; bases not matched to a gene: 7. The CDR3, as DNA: TGTGCCAGCAGTGTTCCAGGGGGGAGGGAAAAACTGTTTTTT. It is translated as CASSVPGGREKLFF.